These 26 T cell receptor beta chains were all obtained from the same sample, sequenced in a study of T cell responses to AZD1222 COVID-19 vaccine. The assay was immunoSEQ multiplex PCR, and TCRdb's table has in-frame clones only and misses some. The sample records some 120,000 clones, around 90% being singletons. Sequenced here: peripheral blood, sampled on day 0 of AZD1222 vaccination. The source is an adult in good health.

This chain uses TRBV29-1 with TRBJ1-2; TRBD1 agrees at 10 bases. V was pared by 7 bases and J by 3 bases, with 11 bases of the junction left unmatched. This CDR3 is 15 amino acids long. The germline V gene has CDR1 SQVTM and CDR2 ANQGSEA. CDR3 amino acids: CSARDRGVGDYGYTF. The CDR3 DNA reads as TGCAGCGCCCGGGACAGGGGCGTTGGGGACTATGGCTACACCTTC.

This chain connects TRBV3-1 (or the pseudogene TRBV3-2) to TRBJ2-3, with 12 bases identical to TRBD2. The germline V gene has CDR1 LGHDT and CDR2 YNNKEL (reference sequence). J gave up 5 bases and V 2 bases, and 5 bases lay outside the gene matches. The CDR3 runs 16 residues. This chain's CDR3 is CASSQRTSGRRDTQYF. The CDR3 coding sequence is TGTGCCAGCAGCCAAAGAACTAGCGGGAGGCGAGATACGCAGTATTTT.

The rearrangement uses TRBV19 and TRBJ2-5; 9 bases fit TRBD1. J was trimmed by 5 bases and V by 6 bases; bases with no gene match: 7. Germline V CDR1 and CDR2: LNHDA, SQIVND (reference sequence). The CDR3 loop spans 14 amino acids. This CDR3 is CASRNTGGPETQYF. The CDR3 bases are TGTGCCAGTAGAAATACAGGGGGCCCCGAGACCCAGTACTTC.

CDR3 in DNA: TGTGCCAGCAGCGTAGAAACCGGGGAGCTGTTTTTT. This gives the protein CASSVETGELFF. The chain uses TRBV9 and TRBJ2-2; D is unresolved. V was cut by 0 bases and J by 5 bases, with 2 bases left in between. The CDR3 has 12 amino acids. In germline, CDR1 is SGDLS, CDR2 YYNGEE.

The chain is built from TRBV28 and TRBJ2-1; D uncertain. CDR3 length: 13 residues. Germline values: CDR1 MDHEN, CDR2 SYDVKM. Trimming stripped 7 bases from V and 0 bases from J, with 7 bases between. The CDR3 coding sequence is TGTGCCAGCACGGCGCTCTCCTACAATGAGCAGTTCTTC. It specifies CASTALSYNEQFF.

The V and J genes are TRBV19 and TRBJ2-3; D is perhaps TRBD1 or TRBD2 (6 bases each). The CDR3 extends over 14 amino acids. Trimming pared 5 bases from V and 4 bases from J, leaving 13 bases between. CDR1 LNHDA and CDR2 SQIVND come from the germline V gene (reference sequence). The chain's CDR3 is CASSFEGGADTQYF. In DNA, the CDR3 is TGTGCCAGTAGTTTCGAGGGGGGCGCAGATACGCAGTATTTT.

V usage is TRBV7-9 and J usage is TRBJ2-2; D call uncertain. V lost 1 base, J lost 3 bases, and 9 bases lay in between. This CDR3 has 15 amino acids. Germline lookup yields CDR1 SEHNR and CDR2 FQNEAQ (reference sequence). The CDR3 nucleotides are TGTGCCAGCAGCTTAGTCCCGGGTTACACCGGGGAGCTGTTTTTT. Translated: CASSLVPGYTGELFF.

The chain links TRBV11-1 to TRBJ2-3, with 7 bases that match TRBD1. CDR1 is SGHAT and CDR2 is FQDESV in the germline V gene (reference sequence). This CDR3 is built from 14 residues. The junction had 5 bases not matched to a gene; V was cut back by 4 bases and J by 4 bases. The DNA of the CDR3 is TGTGCCAGCAGCTCCCACAGGGGCTCAGATACGCAGTATTTT. It translates to CASSSHRGSDTQYF.

V is TRBV7-2 and J is TRBJ1-2; the match to TRBD1 covers 8 bases. The CDR3 is 13 residues long. The V gene end was trimmed by 5 bases and the J gene end by 5 bases; junction bases not matched to a gene: 4. Germline V lookup: CDR1 SGHTA, CDR2 FQGNSA. The CDR3 protein is CASSLGQGYGYTF. In DNA form, the CDR3 reads TGTGCCAGCAGCCTAGGACAGGGATATGGCTACACCTTC.

CDR3: CASSPTGLAAYEQYF. The CDR3 DNA follows: TGTGCCAGCAGCCCCACCGGGCTAGCGGCCTACGAGCAGTACTTC. The chain combines TRBV6-5 with TRBJ2-7, with TRBD2 matching over 7 bases. Trimming took 6 bases from V and 2 from J; bases not matched to a gene: 10. The germline V gene has CDR1 MNHEY and CDR2 SVGAGI. The CDR3 covers 15 residues.

The rearrangement uses TRBV19 and TRBJ2-2; D is possibly TRBD1 (5 bases). This CDR3 contains 13 residues. V lost 7 bases, J lost 6 bases, and 12 bases lay in between. CDR1 and CDR2 from the germline V gene are LNHDA and SQIVND (reference sequence). CDR3: CASNLGEPGELFF. The CDR3 DNA sequence: TGTGCCAGTAATTTAGGGGAACCCGGGGAGCTGTTTTTT.

The chain employs TRBV19 and TRBJ2-3; 12 bases map to TRBD2. The CDR3 covers 16 residues. Per the germline V gene, CDR1 is LNHDA and CDR2 is SQIVND (reference sequence). V shed 5 bases and J 1 base; nucleotides not matched to a gene: 4. The CDR3: CASSPRLAGGTDTQYF. Written as DNA, the CDR3 is TGTGCCAGTAGTCCGCGACTAGCGGGAGGCACAGATACGCAGTATTTT.

The chain employs TRBV7-2 and TRBJ2-3, with D possibly matching TRBD2 (6 bases). The germline V gene encodes CDR1 SGHTA and CDR2 FQGNSA. V shed 5 bases and J shed 1 base, with 16 bases lying between them. There are 16 residues in the CDR3. CDR3 DNA: TGTGCCAGCAGCACCCGGCGCGGGGTTGGCACAGATACGCAGTATTTT. This gives the protein CASSTRRGVGTDTQYF. Complete variable domain (other parts from reference TRBV7-2 and TRBJ2-3): GAGVSQSPSNKVTEKGKDVELRCDPISGHTALYWYRQSLGQGLEFLIYFQGNSAPDKSGLPSDRFSAERTGGSVSTLTIQRTQQEDSAVYLCASSTRRGVGTDTQYFGPGTRLTVL.

This chain joins TRBV19 and TRBJ1-1; tentatively, D is TRBD1 (5 bases). The length of the CDR3 is 11 residues. V lost 7 bases and J 4 bases, leaving 7 bases between the germline ends. Germline CDR1 LNHDA, CDR2 SQIVND (reference sequence). In nucleotides, the CDR3 is TGTGCCAGTACCGGGGCCACTGAAGCTTTCTTT. This codes for CASTGATEAFF.

The chain employs TRBV4-1 and TRBJ2-7; D perhaps matches TRBD1 (6 bases). Germline V gene sequence: CDR1 MGHRA, CDR2 YSYEKL. Trimming cost V 0 bases and J 5 bases, with 14 bases left between them. This CDR3 is built from 15 residues. Written as DNA, the CDR3 is TGCGCCAGCAGCCAAGATGGGGCGACAGGCGACGAGCAGTACTTC. As protein: CASSQDGATGDEQYF.

The chain links TRBV13 to TRBJ1-1, with 10 positions matching TRBD1. Trimming cost V 5 bases and J 5 bases; bases outside gene matches: 5. The CDR3 is 14 residues long. CDR1 and CDR2 from the germline V gene are PRHDT and FYEKMQ (reference sequence). The CDR3 DNA follows: TGTGCCAGCAGCATTCGGGGACAGGGGACTGAAGCTTTCTTT. It codes for CASSIRGQGTEAFF.

This chain joins TRBV4-2 and TRBJ1-1, with D possibly TRBD1 on 6 matching bases. Between the trimmed V and J ends, which lost 2 bases and 2 bases, there was a span of 12 bases. The CDR3 loop spans 15 amino acids. CDR1 LGHNA and CDR2 YNFKEQ come from the germline V gene. CDR3 bases: TGTGCCAGCAGCCAACCAGGGGCGAAAAACACTGAAGCTTTCTTT. This translates into CASSQPGAKNTEAFF.

The chain has TRBV5-1 and TRBJ1-2, with a weak D call TRBD1 (6 bases). CDR3 size: 13 residues. Germline CDR1 is SGHRS and CDR2 is YFSETQ. V was clipped by 5 bases and J by 4 bases, with 12 bases between them. The CDR3 coding sequence is TGCGCCAGCAGTCCGGACAGTCCCTATGGCTACACCTTC. This sequence encodes CASSPDSPYGYTF. The entire variable domain, with the rest obtained from reference TRBV5-1 and TRBJ1-2, is as follows: KAGVTQTPRYLIKTRGQQVTLSCSPISGHRSVSWYQQTPGQGLQFLFEYFSETQRNKGNFPGRFSGRQFSNSRSEMNVSTLELGDSALYLCASSPDSPYGYTFGSGTRLTVV.

The chain recombines TRBV20-1 with TRBJ2-3; 8 nucleotides align to TRBD2. There are 17 residues in the CDR3. With V trimmed by 3 bases and J by 6 bases, 17 bases remained unmatched. Germline CDR1 DFQATT, CDR2 SNEGSKA (reference sequence). CDR3 in DNA: TGCAGTGCTAGTAGTCCGGGAGGGCCTTTTTTGTTGGATACGCAGTATTTT. It encodes CSASSPGGPFLLDTQYF.

The J gene is TRBJ1-1, the V gene TRBV2; 8 bases line up with TRBD1. Losses at the gene ends were 7 bases for V and 5 bases for J; bases not matched to a gene: 6. This CDR3 spans 13 amino acids. Germline CDR1 and CDR2: SNHLY and FYNNEI. Written as DNA, the CDR3 is TGTGCCAGCATCAGGGGGCGAAGTACTGAAGCTTTCTTT. It yields the protein CASIRGRSTEAFF.

The chain couples TRBV6-5 to TRBJ2-1; TRBD2 matches at 8 bases. The CDR3 spans 15 residues. The V segment lost 7 bases and the J segment 7 bases; nucleotides outside the gene matches: 12. The germline CDR1 and CDR2 sequences are MNHEY and SVGAGI. The DNA for the CDR3 is TGTGCCAGCACCTCGTGGGGTAGCGGGAATAATGAGCAGTTCTTC. Translation: CASTSWGSGNNEQFF.

Note on this clone: The germline gene is not matched at one end of the junction; a read error may be the cause. This chain joins TRBV14 and TRBJ2-2; no clear D gene. Looked up from germline, CDR1 is SGHDN and CDR2 is FVKESK. This CDR3 is 15 amino acids long. Here the CDR3 reads CASSQARAKTGELFF. In DNA form, the CDR3 reads TGTGCCAGCAGCCAAGCAAGAGCGAAGACCGGGGAGCTGTTTTTT.

J is TRBJ1-6 and V is TRBV27; 10 bases match TRBD1. The CDR3 has 19 residues. Trimming removed 1 base from V and 10 bases from J; junction bases left unmatched: 16. Germline assignment: CDR1 MNHEY and CDR2 SMNVEV (reference sequence). Here the CDR3 DNA reads TGTGCCAGCAGTTTATGGGGACCGGGACAGGGGACGATAGGGTCACCCCTCCACTTT. Protein: CASSLWGPGQGTIGSPLHF.

V usage is TRBV29-1 and J usage is TRBJ2-3; 10 nucleotides match TRBD2. This CDR3 has 13 residues. Per the germline V gene, CDR1 is SQVTM and CDR2 is ANQGSEA. J gave up 2 bases and V 5 bases, and 1 base lay outside the gene matches. The CDR3 sequence is CSVSGRDTDTQYF. The CDR3 region has the DNA TGCAGCGTTAGCGGGAGGGACACAGATACGCAGTATTTT.

As DNA, the CDR3 is TGTGCCTGGAGTGTAGAGGCGGACACTGAAGCTTTCTTT. It is translated as CAWSVEADTEAFF. V and J are TRBV30 and TRBJ1-1; D is unresolved. This CDR3 contains 13 residues. Germline assignment: CDR1 GTSNPN and CDR2 SVGIG (reference sequence). The V end was cut by 0 bases, the J end by 3 bases, with 8 bases between. Together with reference TRBV30 and TRBJ1-1, the CDR3 gives the full variable domain: SQTIHQWPATLVQPVGSPLSLECTVEGTSNPNLYWYRQAAGRGLQLLFYSVGIGQISSEVPQNLSASRPQDRQFILSSKKLLLSDSGFYLCAWSVEADTEAFFGQGTRLTVV.

Points on this clone: The junction does not match germline at one end; this may be a read error. The chain recombines TRBV7-7 with TRBJ2-3; the match to TRBD1 covers 10 bases. The germline V gene has CDR1 SSHAT and CDR2 FNYEAQ (reference sequence). The CDR3 has 14 amino acids. The CDR3 DNA reads as TGTGCTAGCAGCCGGGACAGGGGTACAGATACGCAGTATTTT. Translation: CASSRDRGTDTQYF.